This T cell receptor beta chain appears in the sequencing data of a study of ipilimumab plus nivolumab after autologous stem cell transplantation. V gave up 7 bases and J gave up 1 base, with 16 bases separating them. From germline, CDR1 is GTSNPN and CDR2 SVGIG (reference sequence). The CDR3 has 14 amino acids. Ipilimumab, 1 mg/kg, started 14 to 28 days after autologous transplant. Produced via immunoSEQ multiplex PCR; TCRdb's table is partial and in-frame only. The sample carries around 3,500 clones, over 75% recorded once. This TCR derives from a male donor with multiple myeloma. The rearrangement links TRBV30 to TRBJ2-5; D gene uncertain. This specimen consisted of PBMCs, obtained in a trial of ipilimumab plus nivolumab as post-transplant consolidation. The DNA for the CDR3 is TGTGCCTCATCCCCGACGACAAGCCAAGAGACCCAGTACTTC. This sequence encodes CASSPTTSQETQYF.